One sample yielded the 26 T cell receptor beta chains listed below, sequenced in a study of CD8+CD57+ T cells in acquired aplastic anemia. The authors sequenced patients whose flow cytometry had shown CD8+CD57+ cell expansion. Profiling of TCR beta VDJ combinations and CDR3 sequences used genomic DNA as template. TCRdb reprocessed the reads with MiXCR, giving one entry per CDR3 protein. The repertoire has 200,000 to 250,000 distinct CDR3 sequences, 40% to 60% of them found once; the top ten carry just under 20%. Source material: sorted CD4+, CD8+, or CD8+CD57+ T cells (not recorded which) from PBMCs. The receptors derive from a human donor with aplastic anemia.

This clonotype was found once. The CDR3 end shows no conserved phenylalanine or tryptophan, and so a read error is likely. Here the CDR3 DNA reads TGTGCCAGCAGCTTGCGGGCGGACTCCTACGAGCAGTACATC. Amino acid sequence: CASSLRADSYEQYI. This chain uses TRBV2 with TRBJ2-7; TRBD2 is a possible D gene (5 bases). The CDR3 contains 14 residues. The V and J ends lost 6 bases and 0 bases respectively, with 12 bases between them. In germline, CDR1 is SNHLY, CDR2 FYNNEI.

This chain links TRBV2 with TRBJ2-5; no clear D. The CDR3 spans 11 residues. V lost 9 bases and J 3 bases, leaving 8 bases between the germline ends. Germline V gene sequence: CDR1 SNHLY, CDR2 FYNNEI. The CDR3 DNA is TGTGCCAGTAGCCAGGAAGAGACCCAGTACTTC. This gives the protein CASSQEETQYF.

For the CDR3, the DNA is TGTGCCAGCAGTGGTCTGGGGGGGGCCCACGAGCAGTACTTC. Protein sequence: CASSGLGGAHEQYF. The chain links TRBV2 to TRBJ2-7; a weak D match, TRBD2 (7 bases). V was clipped by 4 bases and J by 5 bases, with 15 bases between them. From germline, CDR1 is SNHLY and CDR2 FYNNEI. The CDR3 sequence is 14 residues long.

The chain has TRBV19 and TRBJ1-5, with D possibly matching TRBD1 (5 bases). V shed 4 bases and J shed 4 bases, with 14 bases lying between them. This CDR3 has 15 amino acids. CDR1 LNHDA and CDR2 SQIVND come from the germline V gene (reference sequence). The chain's CDR3 is CASSTAGTPNQPQHF. In DNA form, the CDR3 reads TGTGCCAGTAGTACCGCCGGGACCCCGAATCAGCCCCAGCATTTT.

V and J are TRBV2 and TRBJ2-1; TRBD2 matches 9 bases. Germline trimming cut 6 bases from V and 14 bases from J; bases unmatched to any gene: 14. The germline CDR1 and CDR2 sequences are SNHLY and FYNNEI. This CDR3 is built from 14 residues. DNA for the CDR3: TGTGCCAGCAGCCAAGATAAGGTAGCGGGAGAAGAGTTCTTC. This encodes CASSQDKVAGEEFF.

This clonotype was counted ten times or more. This sequence joins TRBV5-6 and TRBJ2-1; D is possibly TRBD1 (7 bases). CDR1 and CDR2 (germline): SGHDT, YYEEEE. Trimming shortened V by 0 bases and J by 7 bases, and 17 bases separated the two germline ends. This CDR3 has 16 amino acids. For the CDR3, the DNA is TGTGCCAGCAGCTTGGCCGGAGGGACAGTAGGAAATGAGCAGTTCTTC. Translating it yields CASSLAGGTVGNEQFF.

The chain combines TRBV7-8 with TRBJ1-5; TRBD1 matches 9 bases. Germline V CDR1 and CDR2: SGHVS, FQNEAQ. The length of the CDR3 is 15 residues. V shed 5 bases and J 7 bases; nucleotides not matched to a gene: 9. In DNA, the CDR3 is TGTGCCAGCAGCCAGCAGGGACAGGGAAGACAGCCCCAGCATTTT. Protein sequence: CASSQQGQGRQPQHF. Full variable domain (missing parts from reference TRBV7-8 and TRBJ1-5): GAGVSQSPRYKVAKRGQDVALRCDPISGHVSLFWYQQALGQGPEFLTYFQNEAQLDKSGLPSDRFFAERPEGSVSTLKIQRTQQEDSAVYLCASSQQGQGRQPQHFGDGTRLSIL.

Ten or more counts support this clonotype. V and J are TRBV11-2 and TRBJ2-7; D is perhaps TRBD2 (6 bases). The CDR3 is 12 residues long. The V gene's germline CDR1 is SGHAT and CDR2 FQNNGV. The V end was cut by 5 bases, the J end by 4 bases, with 9 bases between. The CDR3 protein is CASSTGAYEQYF. The CDR3 DNA sequence: TGTGCCAGCAGCACGGGAGCGTACGAGCAGTACTTC.

A remark on this clonotype: This may stem from a read error, because a much larger clone lies one nucleotide away. The chain uses TRBV6-1 and TRBJ1-6, with a tentative D call TRBD1 (5 bases). CDR1 is MNHNS, CDR2 SASEGT, per germline. The V and J ends lost 5 bases and 7 bases respectively, with 15 bases between them. The CDR3 totals 15 residues. The DNA of the CDR3 is TGTGCCAGCAGTCCACGGGGGGAGCCCAATTCACCCCTCCACTTT. Encoded protein: CASSPRGEPNSPLHF.

This clonotype was seen many times. The rearrangement links TRBV7-8 to TRBJ2-4, with D possibly being TRBD1 (6 bases). The CDR3 sequence is 14 residues long. Looked up from germline, CDR1 is SGHVS and CDR2 is FQNEAQ. V was trimmed by 2 bases and J by 8 bases, leaving 13 bases between them. In DNA, the CDR3 is TGTGCCAGCAGCTTATGGGACACGAGGGACATTCAGTACTTC. It encodes CASSLWDTRDIQYF.

There are many counts of this clonotype. The CDR3 is CASQGNTIYF. The DNA of the CDR3 is TGTGCCTCGCAGGGAAACACCATATATTTT. The chain joins TRBV24-1 to TRBJ1-3; D not resolved. Germline lookup yields CDR1 KGHDR and CDR2 SFDVKD. The length of the CDR3 is 10 residues. V dropped 12 bases and J dropped 4 bases, with 6 bases sitting between them.

This clonotype has just a few counts. The rearrangement joins TRBV2 to TRBJ2-2; D remains unclear. V was shortened by 6 bases and J by 2 bases, with 10 bases between the two germline ends. This CDR3 has 14 residues. Germline loops: CDR1 SNHLY, CDR2 FYNNEI. The CDR3 loop is CASRSGLNTGELFF. CDR3 in DNA: TGTGCCAGCAGAAGTGGTCTTAACACCGGGGAGCTGTTTTTT.

This clonotype was detected many times. The chain recombines TRBV24-1 with TRBJ1-4; D gene unclear. CDR3 length equals 14 residues. The V gene lost 2 bases and the J gene lost 5 bases, with 8 bases spanning the gap. Looked up from germline, CDR1 is KGHDR and CDR2 is SFDVKD. As DNA, the CDR3 is TGTGCCACCAGTGATTCATTCACCAATGAAAAACTGTTTTTT. Protein product: CATSDSFTNEKLFF.

This clonotype was detected only once. In nucleotides, the CDR3 is TGTGCCACCAGCAGAGATCATCTTTCGGTGGGCTACACCTTC. Its translation: CATSRDHLSVGYTF. The gene calls are TRBV15 and TRBJ1-2; D is unresolved. Germline CDR1 is LNHNV and CDR2 is YYDKDF (reference sequence). The ends were cut back, 0 bases at V and 8 bases at J, with 13 bases in the middle. This CDR3 is 14 amino acids long.

This clonotype appeared many times. V is TRBV9 and J is TRBJ2-5, with a possible D match to TRBD2 (7 bases). Looked up from germline, CDR1 is SGDLS and CDR2 is YYNGEE. This CDR3 is built from 15 residues. V lost 0 bases to trimming and J lost 5 bases, with 14 bases between them. The CDR3 region is CASSVAGGLPETQYF. The DNA of the CDR3 is TGTGCCAGCAGCGTAGCGGGGGGCCTCCCCGAGACCCAGTACTTC.

In the case of this clonotype: The junction does not match germline at one end; this may be a read error. The V and J genes are TRBV19 and TRBJ2-7; TRBD1 agrees at 9 bases. The germline V gene has CDR1 LNHDA and CDR2 SQIVND (reference sequence). This CDR3 spans 13 amino acids. The CDR3 DNA reads as TGTGCTAGTAGTAGACAGGGGGGGGAAGAGCAGTACTTC. It translates to CASSRQGGEEQYF.

The rearrangement joins TRBV10-1 to TRBJ1-3, with D uncertain. The CDR3 totals 12 residues. CDR1 and CDR2 from the germline V gene are WNHNN and SYGVQD (reference sequence). Deletions cut 8 bases from V and 3 bases from J, with 8 bases between. CDR3 protein: CASGLNGNTIYF. CDR3 coding DNA: TGCGCCAGCGGCCTGAATGGAAACACCATATATTTT.

This clonotype was seen repeatedly, ten times or more. V is TRBV12-3 or TRBV12-4 and J is TRBJ2-7, with 7 bases fitting TRBD1. Trimming at V came to 1 base and at J to 3 bases, leaving 3 bases not matched to a gene. The CDR3 is 14 residues long. The DNA of the CDR3 is TGTGCCAGCAGTTTAGTTGGGACAGTCTACGAGCAGTACTTC. This codes for CASSLVGTVYEQYF.

In regard to this clonotype: The germline gene is not matched at one end of the junction; a read error may be the cause. The rearrangement links TRBV29-1 to TRBJ2-5; D is possibly TRBD1 or TRBD2 (5 bases each). Germline CDR1 and CDR2: SQVTM and ANQGSEA. The length of the CDR3 is 12 residues. CDR3 nucleotide sequence: TGCAGCGTTGGGAGCCTCAGGGAGACCCAATACTTC. This gives the protein CSVGSLRETQYF.

This clonotype was counted between two and nine times. In nucleotides, the CDR3 is TGCAGTGCTAGCCCAGGACATGGCTACACCTTC. It specifies CSASPGHGYTF. The gene calls are TRBV20-1 and TRBJ1-2, with unresolved D. The CDR3 contains 11 residues. Germline CDR1 and CDR2: DFQATT and SNEGSKA (reference sequence). V lost 3 bases and J 6 bases, leaving 8 bases between the germline ends.

As DNA, the CDR3 is TGTGCCAGCCAAACAGGGATCGGGTCACCCCTCCACTTT. Protein: CASQTGIGSPLHF. This chain connects TRBV19 to TRBJ1-6; tentatively, D is TRBD1 (6 bases). CDR3 length equals 13 residues. Germline-derived CDR1 and CDR2 are LNHDA and SQIVND (reference sequence). V was clipped by 9 bases and J by 10 bases, with 16 bases between them.

Ten or more counts support this clonotype. V gene TRBV15 combines with J gene TRBJ1-1; a possible D gene is TRBD1 (6 bases). V dropped 3 bases and J dropped 4 bases, with 15 bases sitting between them. CDR1 LNHNV and CDR2 YYDKDF come from the germline V gene (reference sequence). The CDR3 runs 15 residues. CDR3 region: CATSSALGGATEAFF. The CDR3 DNA sequence: TGTGCCACCAGCAGCGCCCTCGGGGGGGCCACTGAAGCTTTCTTT.

This clonotype was recorded many times. The chain uses TRBV5-1 and TRBJ2-5, with D possibly matching TRBD1 (6 bases). Trimming stripped 1 base from V and 1 base from J, with 8 bases between. The germline V gene encodes CDR1 SGHRS and CDR2 YFSETQ. The CDR3 totals 14 residues. As DNA, the CDR3 is TGCGCCAGCAGCTTGAGACAGGCCCAAGAGACCCAGTACTTC. It encodes CASSLRQAQETQYF.

The rearrangement joins TRBV9 to TRBJ2-5; 10 nucleotides agree with TRBD1. CDR3 length: 15 amino acids. V dropped 0 bases and J dropped 9; count of bases not matched to a gene: 8. CDR1 SGDLS and CDR2 YYNGEE come from the germline V gene. The CDR3 reads CASSVGTGGSEAQYF. In nucleotides, the CDR3 is TGTGCCAGCAGCGTAGGGACAGGGGGTTCGGAGGCCCAGTACTTC.

This clonotype was found many times. The DNA of the CDR3 is TGTGCCAGCAGTGCCCTACGCTTCTCGACAGCCACGAACACCGGGGAGCTGTTTTTT. It translates to CASSALRFSTATNTGELFF. The V and J genes are TRBV6-1 and TRBJ2-2; D is perhaps TRBD1 (5 bases). This CDR3 is built from 19 residues. CDR1 is MNHNS, CDR2 SASEGT, per germline. Trimming took off 4 bases at V and 0 bases at J, with 21 bases between the two ends.

The V and J genes are TRBV19 and TRBJ1-3; TRBD1 is a possible D gene (6 bases). The CDR3 runs 14 residues. Germline CDR1 reads LNHDA; CDR2 reads SQIVND (reference sequence). Trimming took 8 bases from V and 4 from J, leaving 15 bases between them. In DNA form, the CDR3 reads TGTGCCAGTTCGTGGGGGGCGTACGGAAACACCATATATTTT. This translates into CASSWGAYGNTIYF.